These 28 T cell receptor beta chains share one sample of origin, sequenced in a study of low-dose radiotherapy and immunotherapy resistance in tumors. Time point defined: after trial treatment. Treatment denoted: LDRT plus nivolumab, ipilimumab, low-dose cyclophosphamide and aspirin (RACIN trial). cDNA synthesis used a TRAV/TRBV-specific primer set for both chains. Both a constant-region primer and a V-primer adapter served to amplify TCRs across 15 to 20 PCR cycles. TCRdb recomputed calls from the reads with MiXCR, one row per CDR3 protein. Of under 90,000 distinct CDR3 sequences listed, under 20% are singletons. Sequences were derived from PBMCs, sampled after low-dose radiotherapy plus immunotherapy. The receptors come from a male donor with prostate cancer.

The genes are TRBV27 and TRBJ2-2; 7 bases fit TRBD2. This CDR3 is built from 16 residues. Trimming cost V 11 bases and J 1 base; bases outside gene matches: 13. CDR1 MNHEY and CDR2 SMNVEV come from the germline V gene (reference sequence). In DNA form, the CDR3 reads TGTGCCCGCACCCCCTCGGGGGGTCTGAACACCGGGGAGCTGTTTTTT. Its protein is CARTPSGGLNTGELFF.

This rearrangement joins TRBV6-2 or TRBV6-3 to TRBJ2-4, with a tentative D call TRBD2 (6 bases). Germline V CDR1 and CDR2: MNHEY, SVGEGT. The CDR3 is made up of 14 amino acids. V dropped 5 bases and J dropped 6 bases, with 14 bases sitting between them. The CDR3 DNA sequence: TGTGCCAGCAGTGGATTAGCTAGCGTAAACATTCAGTACTTC. Translation gives CASSGLASVNIQYF.

This clonotype was recorded at least ten times. This chain uses TRBV27 with TRBJ2-3, with 8 bases lining up with TRBD2. Germline V gene lookup returns CDR1 MNHEY and CDR2 SMNVEV (reference sequence). V trimming: 10 bases; J trimming: 1 base; junction bases outside the gene matches: 7. This CDR3 has 14 amino acids. CDR3 residues: CATAKAGGTDTQYF. The DNA for the CDR3 is TGTGCCACCGCCAAAGCGGGAGGCACAGATACGCAGTATTTT.

This clonotype was counted many times. The rearrangement links TRBV5-4 to TRBJ2-7, with D possibly being TRBD2 (5 bases). This CDR3 contains 14 residues. Germline CDR1 and CDR2: SGHNT and YYREEE (reference sequence). Trimming cost V 0 bases and J 0 bases, with 7 bases left between them. The CDR3 coding sequence is TGTGCCAGCAGCTTGGCGGGATCCTCCTACGAGCAGTACTTC. Translated, it gives CASSLAGSSYEQYF.

Many counts were recorded for this clonotype. The V and J genes are TRBV20-1 and TRBJ2-3, with 9 positions matching TRBD1. This CDR3 is built from 15 residues. CDR1 and CDR2 from the germline V gene are DFQATT and SNEGSKA (reference sequence). V gave up 1 base and J gave up 3 bases; unmatched junction bases: 5. Here the CDR3 reads CSARGGQGGTDTQYF. For the CDR3, the DNA is TGCAGTGCTAGAGGGGGACAGGGTGGAACAGATACGCAGTATTTT.

This clonotype has a count of ten or more. V is TRBV14 and J is TRBJ1-6, with D unresolved. With 1 base removed from V and 6 bases from J, the gap between germline ends came to 7 bases. CDR3 length: 14 amino acids. Germline CDR1 is SGHDN and CDR2 is FVKESK. The DNA of the CDR3 is TGTGCCAGCAGCCAAGGACTTACTAATTCACCCCTCCACTTT. Protein product: CASSQGLTNSPLHF.

Ten or more counts support this clonotype. The chain couples TRBV29-1 to TRBJ2-1, with 7 bases fitting TRBD1. The germline gives CDR1 SQVTM, CDR2 ANQGSEA. This CDR3 has 12 residues. Trimming removed 4 bases from V and 4 bases from J; junction bases left unmatched: 1. The chain's CDR3 is CSVGQGYNEQFF. CDR3 nucleotide sequence: TGCAGCGTTGGACAGGGATACAATGAGCAGTTCTTC.

This clonotype has at least ten counts. V is TRBV20-1 and J is TRBJ2-7; 7 bases agree with TRBD2. CDR3 length equals 13 residues. Germline V lookup: CDR1 DFQATT, CDR2 SNEGSKA (reference sequence). V was clipped by 3 bases and J by 3 bases; unmatched bases: 5. In DNA, the CDR3 is TGCAGTGCTAGCCGCGGGAGTGACTACGAGCAGTACTTC. It translates to CSASRGSDYEQYF.

This sequence joins TRBV5-4 and TRBJ1-1, with unresolved D. The CDR3 spans 13 residues. Germline lookup yields CDR1 SGHNT and CDR2 YYREEE (reference sequence). Deletions cut 2 bases from V and 2 bases from J, with 7 bases between. CDR3 in DNA: TGTGCCAGCAGCTTCTCACAAAACACTGAAGCTTTCTTT. The encoded protein is CASSFSQNTEAFF.

A word on this clonotype: It is likely a read error: a sequence one base away is far more abundant. This rearrangement joins TRBV6-8 to TRBJ1-1, with TRBD1 identical over 7 bases. Germline trimming cut 6 bases from V and 3 bases from J; bases unmatched to any gene: 16. The CDR3 contains 17 residues. The V gene's germline CDR1 is MNHGY and CDR2 SAAAGT. DNA for the CDR3: TGTGCCAGCAGCCGCCGTCCCGGGACAGTGATGGACACTGAAGCTTTCTTT. Its translation: CASSRRPGTVMDTEAFF.

This clonotype was detected many times. The genes are TRBV7-9 and TRBJ2-7; no clear D gene. Trimming cost V 6 bases and J 3 bases, with 6 bases left between them. The CDR3 runs to 11 residues. Germline values: CDR1 SEHNR, CDR2 FQNEAQ (reference sequence). The CDR3 nucleotides are TGTGCCAGCAGTTACGACTACGAGCAGTACTTC. It specifies CASSYDYEQYF. The full variable domain, rest sourced from reference TRBV7-9 and TRBJ2-7, is DTGVSQNPRHKITKRGQNVTFRCDPISEHNRLYWYRQTLGQGPEFLTYFQNEAQLEKSRLLSDRFSAERPKGSFSTLEIQRTEQGDSAMYLCASSYDYEQYFGPGTRLTVT.

This clonotype was detected many times. V and J are TRBV7-9 and TRBJ1-5; the match to TRBD1 covers 11 bases. The CDR3 contains 13 residues. Germline V gene data show CDR1 as SEHNR and CDR2 as FQNEAQ (reference sequence). V trimming: 11 bases; J trimming: 5 bases; junction bases outside the gene matches: 5. The CDR3 DNA sequence: TGTGCCTTGGACAGGGGGCGCGATCAGCCCCAGCATTTT. The encoded protein is CALDRGRDQPQHF.

This clonotype was recorded at least ten times. The chain is built from TRBV6-2 or TRBV6-3 and TRBJ1-1, with TRBD1 as a possible D gene (6 bases). V lost 6 bases and J 1 base, leaving 21 bases between the germline ends. CDR1 and CDR2 from the germline V gene are MNHEY and SVGEGT. This CDR3 spans 17 amino acids. For the CDR3, the DNA is TGTGCCAGCAGGGGCACAGGGTTTGGGTTCCGGAACACTGAAGCTTTCTTT. Its translation is CASRGTGFGFRNTEAFF.

This clonotype was counted ten times or more. The chain joins TRBV28 to TRBJ2-5; D is ambiguous. The germline V and J ends were trimmed by 4 bases and 1 base, with 13 bases remaining between them. This CDR3 is 15 amino acids long. Germline loops: CDR1 MDHEN, CDR2 SYDVKM. CDR3 DNA sequence: TGTGCCAGCAGTTCGACCCGACCAAGCCAAGAGACCCAGTACTTC. Residues: CASSSTRPSQETQYF.

This clonotype was detected many times. V is TRBV2 and J is TRBJ2-7; the D gene is possibly TRBD2 (6 bases). The CDR3 is 14 residues long. Per germline, CDR1 SNHLY and CDR2 FYNNEI. V dropped 7 bases and J dropped 2 bases, with 15 bases sitting between them. The CDR3 spells CASMAGGTPYEQYF. The CDR3 region has the DNA TGTGCCAGCATGGCTGGCGGGACGCCCTACGAGCAGTACTTC. Filled out from reference TRBV2 and TRBJ2-7, the complete variable domain reads EPEVTQTPSHQVTQMGQEVILRCVPISNHLYFYWYRQILGQKVEFLVSFYNNEISEKSEIFDDQFSVERPDGSNFTLKIRSTKLEDSAMYFCASMAGGTPYEQYFGPGTRLTVT.

This clonotype was recorded at least ten times. V and J are TRBV28 and TRBJ1-4; the match to TRBD1 covers 9 bases. The germline V gene has CDR1 MDHEN and CDR2 SYDVKM. With 11 bases clipped from V and 7 bases from J, the junction kept 11 bases outside the gene matches. There are 14 residues in the CDR3. CDR3 DNA sequence: TGTGCCGGCCAACCGACAGGGGGTTCTGAAAAACTGTTTTTT. It translates to CAGQPTGGSEKLFF.

Note on this clonotype: This likely stems from a read error, as it lies one base from a far larger clone. The chain recombines TRBV6-1 with TRBJ2-1, with D hard to call. CDR3 length: 13 residues. V was pared by 7 bases and J by 10 bases, with 17 bases between. The germline V gene encodes CDR1 MNHNS and CDR2 SASEGT. The CDR3 nucleotides are TGTGCCAGCACCCCTTCTGCTTTTCAAGAGCAGTTCTTC. Translated, it gives CASTPSAFQEQFF.

This clonotype was seen ten or more times. The chain carries TRBV28 and TRBJ2-5; either TRBD1 or TRBD2 may fit D (6 bases each). This CDR3 is built from 15 residues. The V end lost 4 bases, the J end lost 2 bases, and 14 bases lay between the germline ends. Germline V lookup: CDR1 MDHEN, CDR2 SYDVKM. The CDR3 DNA follows: TGTGCCAGCAGTTCCTCCGGGGGCTTACAAGAGACCCAGTACTTC. Residues: CASSSSGGLQETQYF.

Note on this clonotype: A much larger clonotype is one base distant, so this may be a read error. The chain is built from TRBV26 and TRBJ2-1; the D call TRBD2 from the table was never checked on the DNA. TRBV26 constitutes a pseudogene. CDR3 size: 15 residues. The CDR3 DNA reads TGTACCAGCAGGATTTCTAGCGAATCCTACAATGAGCAGTTCTTC. Translation: CTSRISSESYNEQFF.

This clonotype was observed a handful of times. The V call is TRBV7-2, the J call TRBJ2-5, with 7 bases that match TRBD1. CDR1 is SGHTA, CDR2 FQGNSA, per germline. J lost 2 bases, V lost 6 bases, and 6 bases had no gene match. The CDR3 sequence is 14 residues long. The CDR3 loop reads CASSKPGQQETQYF. For the CDR3, the DNA is TGTGCCAGCAGTAAACCGGGACAGCAAGAGACCCAGTACTTC.

This clonotype was counted many times. This chain joins TRBV11-2 and TRBJ1-1; D unclear. The CDR3 has 13 amino acids. Germline V gene data show CDR1 as SGHAT and CDR2 as FQNNGV. Between the trimmed V and J ends, which lost 1 base and 7 bases, there was a span of 10 bases. Here the CDR3 DNA reads TGTGCCAGCAGCTTAGGTCTCCGGGGTGAAGCTTTCTTT. This encodes CASSLGLRGEAFF.

This clonotype was seen many times. This chain connects TRBV11-2 to TRBJ2-1; 7 bases line up with TRBD1. The V gene's germline CDR1 is SGHAT and CDR2 FQNNGV. This CDR3 has 15 residues. V was clipped by 3 bases and J by 5 bases; unmatched bases: 7. CDR3 amino acids: CASSFRQGIDNEQFF. As DNA, the CDR3 is TGTGCCAGCAGCTTCAGACAGGGAATCGACAATGAGCAGTTCTTC. Variable domain in full (rest from reference TRBV11-2 and TRBJ2-1): EAGVAQSPRYKIIEKRQSVAFWCNPISGHATLYWYQQILGQGPKLLIQFQNNGVVDDSQLPKDRFSAERLKGVDSTLKIQPAKLEDSAVYLCASSFRQGIDNEQFFGPGTRLTVL.

The chain carries TRBV28 and TRBJ2-1, with 7 bases fitting TRBD2. CDR1 is MDHEN, CDR2 SYDVKM, per germline. V trimming: 2 bases; J trimming: 9 bases; junction bases outside the gene matches: 10. This CDR3 comprises 15 residues. This chain's CDR3 is CASSLLRGEYSEQFF. The CDR3 DNA reads TGTGCCAGCAGTTTACTCCGGGGGGAATATAGTGAGCAGTTCTTC.

This clonotype was counted at least ten times. The chain links TRBV5-1 to TRBJ2-7; 8 nucleotides line up with TRBD1. The germline V gene has CDR1 SGHRS and CDR2 YFSETQ. V gave up 0 bases and J gave up 7 bases; unmatched junction bases: 6. CDR3 length equals 14 residues. The CDR3 DNA sequence: TGCGCCAGCAGCTTGGCCGGACAGGGTGGGGAGCAGTACTTC. It yields the protein CASSLAGQGGEQYF.

This clonotype was detected many times. The genes are TRBV20-1 and TRBJ2-5, with TRBD2 identical over 12 bases. This CDR3 is built from 16 residues. Germline V gives CDR1 DFQATT, CDR2 SNEGSKA (reference sequence). J gave up 5 bases and V 3 bases, and 10 bases lay outside the gene matches. This chain's CDR3 is CSASGASGRAEETQYF. CDR3 bases: TGCAGTGCTAGTGGGGCTAGCGGGAGGGCCGAGGAGACCCAGTACTTC.

This chain links TRBV27 with TRBJ2-7, with D unclear. The length of the CDR3 is 11 residues. The V end was cut by 7 bases, the J end by 5 bases, with 9 bases between. Germline CDR1 and CDR2: MNHEY and SMNVEV (reference sequence). This chain's CDR3 is CASTLGHEQYF. CDR3 sequence (DNA): TGTGCCAGCACCCTCGGCCACGAGCAGTACTTC.

This clonotype was picked up many times. The chain couples TRBV28 to TRBJ2-7, with 7 nucleotides matching TRBD2. The CDR3 length is 14 residues. V dropped 3 bases and J dropped 0; count of bases not matched to a gene: 2. Germline lookup yields CDR1 MDHEN and CDR2 SYDVKM. The CDR3 spells CASSLGGNSYEQYF. For the CDR3, the DNA is TGTGCCAGCAGTTTGGGAGGGAACTCCTACGAGCAGTACTTC.

This clonotype was seen at least ten times. The chain couples TRBV19 to TRBJ1-5; D remains unclear. Trimming pared 8 bases from V and 4 bases from J, leaving 15 bases between. The CDR3 spans 14 residues. CDR1 and CDR2 from the germline V gene are LNHDA and SQIVND (reference sequence). The CDR3 DNA is TGTGCCAGTGTCGGGGAAGGAAGGAATCAGCCCCAGCATTTT. This encodes CASVGEGRNQPQHF.